This T cell receptor beta chain was recorded in a study of glioma-infiltrating T cells. Amplification of TCR alpha and beta CDR3 regions from RNA used iRepertoire nested multiplex PCR. Tissue mRNA or PBMC total RNA, 100-400 ng, went into one-step reverse transcription and amplification. TCRdb re-called the multiplex PCR reads through MiXCR, storing one row per CDR3 protein. Of around 99,000 distinct CDR3 sequences listed, approximately 26% were seen once; the top ten hold roughly a third. Many counts were recorded for this clonotype. Its specificity is not known. The CDR3 has 15 amino acids. V was pared by 2 bases and J by 1 base, with 11 bases between. CDR1 and CDR2 from the germline V gene are SEHNR and FQNEAQ (reference sequence). Study observations and caveats: Non-neoplastic patients had below-expected tissue-blood divergence, while all gliomas exceeded expectation. Very few CDR3 sequences were shared between tissue and blood.

The source material was glioma tissue, nonneoplastic brain tissue, or PBMCs (not recorded which). This sequence was found in a human donor with low-grade glioma or glioblastoma, undergoing nonglioma brain surgery, or in good health (not recorded which). The V call is TRBV7-9, the J call TRBJ1-1; D unresolved. CDR3 in DNA: TGTGCCAGCAGCTTACGGGAACCGACGAACACTGAAGCTTTCTTT. Its protein product is CASSLREPTNTEAFF.